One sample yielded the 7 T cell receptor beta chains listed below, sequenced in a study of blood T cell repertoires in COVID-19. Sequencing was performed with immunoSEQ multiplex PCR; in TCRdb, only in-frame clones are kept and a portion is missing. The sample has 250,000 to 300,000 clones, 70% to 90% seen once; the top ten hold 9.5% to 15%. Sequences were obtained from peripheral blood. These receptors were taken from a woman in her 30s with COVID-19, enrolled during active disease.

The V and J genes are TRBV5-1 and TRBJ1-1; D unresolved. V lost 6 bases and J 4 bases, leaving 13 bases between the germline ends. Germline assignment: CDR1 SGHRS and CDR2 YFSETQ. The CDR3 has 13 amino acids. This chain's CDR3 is CASMPPGSTEAFF. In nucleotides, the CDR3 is TGCGCCAGCATGCCGCCGGGATCCACTGAAGCTTTCTTT.

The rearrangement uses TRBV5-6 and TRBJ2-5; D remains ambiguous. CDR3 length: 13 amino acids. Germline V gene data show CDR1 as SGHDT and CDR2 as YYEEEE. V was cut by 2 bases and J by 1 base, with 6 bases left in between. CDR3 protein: CASSLDFQETQYF. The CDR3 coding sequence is TGTGCCAGCAGCTTAGACTTCCAAGAGACCCAGTACTTC.

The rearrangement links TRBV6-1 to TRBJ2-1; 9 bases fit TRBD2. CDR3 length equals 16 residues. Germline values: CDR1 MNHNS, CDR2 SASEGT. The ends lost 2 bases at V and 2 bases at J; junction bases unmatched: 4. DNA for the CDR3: TGTGCCAGCAGTGAACTGCTAGCGGGGACCTACAATGAGCAGTTCTTC. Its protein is CASSELLAGTYNEQFF.

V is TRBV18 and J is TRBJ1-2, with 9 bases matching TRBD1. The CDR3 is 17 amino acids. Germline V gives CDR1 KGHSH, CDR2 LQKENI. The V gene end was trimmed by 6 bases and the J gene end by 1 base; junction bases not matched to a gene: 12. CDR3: CASSAVLRGQGNYGYTF. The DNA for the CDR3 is TGTGCCAGCTCCGCAGTCTTGAGGGGACAGGGTAACTATGGCTACACCTTC.

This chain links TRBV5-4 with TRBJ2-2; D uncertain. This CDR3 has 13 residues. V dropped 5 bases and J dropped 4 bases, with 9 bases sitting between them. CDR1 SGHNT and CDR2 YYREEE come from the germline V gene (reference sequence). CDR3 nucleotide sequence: TGTGCCAGCAGAGTACCGGGCACCGGGGAGCTGTTTTTT. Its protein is CASRVPGTGELFF.

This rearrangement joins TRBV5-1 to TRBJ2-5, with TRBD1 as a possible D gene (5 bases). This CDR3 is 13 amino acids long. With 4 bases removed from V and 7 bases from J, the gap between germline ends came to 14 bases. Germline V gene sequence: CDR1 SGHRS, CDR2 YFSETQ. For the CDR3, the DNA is TGCGCCAGCAGCCGGACGGGTCAGGGGACCCAGTACTTC. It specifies CASSRTGQGTQYF.

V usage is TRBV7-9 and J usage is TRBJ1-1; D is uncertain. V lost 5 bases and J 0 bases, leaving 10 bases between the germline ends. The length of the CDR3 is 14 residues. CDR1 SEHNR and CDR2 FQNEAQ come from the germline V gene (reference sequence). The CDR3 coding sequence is TGTGCCAGCAGCCTTCCGCGTCTGAACACTGAAGCTTTCTTT. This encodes CASSLPRLNTEAFF.